These 27 T cell receptor beta chains were sequenced from one sample in a study of early T cells in non-severe SARS-CoV-2 infection. Each CDR3 protein is one row after TCRdb ran MiXCR on the 5' RACE reads. The repertoire holds tens of thousands of distinct CDR3 sequences, with approximately 12% as singletons. The specimen was whole blood, collected at baseline. Receptors originate from an adult who was a healthcare worker with PCR-confirmed SARS-CoV-2 infection or an uninfected control (not recorded which).

This clonotype was detected ten times or more. The chain combines TRBV6-5 with TRBJ2-1, with 10 nucleotides matching TRBD2. The CDR3 covers 17 residues. Germline-derived CDR1 and CDR2 are MNHEY and SVGAGI. J gave up 9 bases and V 5 bases, and 16 bases lay outside the gene matches. CDR3 sequence: CASSPELLGTSAGEQFF. CDR3 nucleotide sequence: TGTGCCAGCAGTCCCGAACTACTTGGGACTAGCGCGGGTGAGCAGTTCTTC.

This chain uses TRBV12-3 or TRBV12-4 with TRBJ1-2; no firm D call. Trimming left V 3 bases short and J 8 bases short, with 13 bases between. The CDR3 consists of 13 residues. CDR3 nucleotides: TGTGCCAGCAGTTTTCGGGTCGGTATGGGCTACACCTTC. Amino acids: CASSFRVGMGYTF.

In its sample, this clonotype was seen many times. This chain uses TRBV6-6 with TRBJ1-1; D is possibly TRBD1 (6 bases). This CDR3 comprises 13 residues. The germline V gene encodes CDR1 MNHNY and CDR2 SVGAGI (reference sequence). The V gene lost 7 bases and the J gene lost 4 bases, with 13 bases spanning the gap. CDR3 coding DNA: TGTGCCAGCACCCAGAAGGGGGGCACTGAAGCTTTCTTT. It is translated as CASTQKGGTEAFF.

This clonotype was seen many times. This sequence joins TRBV12-5 and TRBJ1-4; D possibly corresponds to TRBD1 (6 bases). Germline CDR1 is LGHNT and CDR2 is FRNRAP. CDR3 size: 13 residues. Trimming removed 6 bases from V and 7 bases from J, with 12 bases in between. Here the CDR3 reads CASGPGHSEKLFF. In nucleotides, the CDR3 is TGTGCTAGTGGACCGGGACATAGTGAAAAACTGTTTTTT.

The chain joins TRBV12-5 to TRBJ2-1; D is unresolved. V dropped 5 bases and J dropped 6 bases, with 11 bases sitting between them. The CDR3 spans 13 residues. Germline assignment: CDR1 LGHNT and CDR2 FRNRAP. This chain's CDR3 is CASGPPPRNEQFF. In DNA, the CDR3 is TGTGCTAGTGGTCCCCCCCCGCGCAATGAGCAGTTCTTC.

Comment on this clonotype: A junction end diverges from the germline sequence, so it may reflect a read error. This sequence joins TRBV20-1 and TRBJ2-2; D possibly corresponds to TRBD2 (6 bases). Germline-derived CDR1 and CDR2 are DFQATT and SNEGSKA (reference sequence). The CDR3 is made up of 12 amino acids. The CDR3 DNA sequence: TGCAGTGCTAGAGATCCCGGCGGGGAGCTGGTTTTT. The encoded protein is CSARDPGGELVF.

The chain links TRBV5-4 to TRBJ1-1; 9 nucleotides align to TRBD1. Germline assignment: CDR1 SGHNT and CDR2 YYREEE (reference sequence). J gave up 3 bases and V 4 bases, and 4 bases lay outside the gene matches. This CDR3 is built from 14 residues. The CDR3 sequence is CASSPGQGYTEAFF. CDR3 DNA sequence: TGTGCCAGCAGCCCTGGACAGGGGTACACTGAAGCTTTCTTT.

The genes are TRBV27 and TRBJ1-2, with unresolved D. The CDR3 has 14 residues. Trimming stripped 5 bases from V and 5 bases from J, with 15 bases between. Per the germline V gene, CDR1 is MNHEY and CDR2 is SMNVEV (reference sequence). The CDR3 bases are TGTGCCAGCAGTCCGGCCATTGACATGTATGGCTACACCTTC. Translated: CASSPAIDMYGYTF.

In this sample, this clonotype turned up many times. The chain links TRBV5-5 to TRBJ2-7; D not certain. CDR1 is SGHKS and CDR2 is YYEKEE in the germline V gene (reference sequence). V gave up 5 bases and J gave up 6 bases, with 12 bases separating them. This CDR3 has 12 amino acids. The CDR3 loop reads CASSYDIFEQYF. As DNA, the CDR3 is TGTGCCAGCAGTTACGACATATTCGAGCAGTACTTC.

This clonotype was observed many times. The V gene is TRBV11-2, the J gene TRBJ2-1; TRBD2 matches at 12 bases. Per the germline V gene, CDR1 is SGHAT and CDR2 is FQNNGV. V lost 2 bases and J lost 7; bases outside the gene matches: 6. The CDR3 extends over 16 amino acids. CDR3 amino acids: CASSLRTSGIVNEQFF. In DNA, the CDR3 is TGTGCCAGCAGCTTAAGGACTAGCGGGATCGTTAATGAGCAGTTCTTC.

This chain links TRBV12-3 or TRBV12-4 with TRBJ1-1; 7 bases fit TRBD1. The CDR3 has 14 residues. V lost 6 bases to trimming and J lost 5 bases; unmatched junction nucleotides: 9. CDR3 residues: CASRRQGEGTEAFF. The CDR3 bases are TGTGCCAGCAGACGACAGGGAGAGGGTACTGAAGCTTTCTTT.

This clonotype was counted many times. The V call is TRBV4-2, the J call TRBJ2-1; no clear D gene. The CDR3 extends over 15 amino acids. V lost 0 bases and J lost 2, with 8 bases in between. Germline lookup yields CDR1 LGHNA and CDR2 YNFKEQ. The CDR3 region has the DNA TGTGCCAGCAGCCAAGATTACGGGCCCTACAATGAGCAGTTCTTC. It codes for CASSQDYGPYNEQFF.

V usage is TRBV29-1 and J usage is TRBJ2-5; TRBD1 matches at 7 bases. This CDR3 spans 14 amino acids. The V segment lost 7 bases and the J segment 4 bases; nucleotides outside the gene matches: 12. The V gene's germline CDR1 is SQVTM and CDR2 ANQGSEA. CDR3 nucleotides: TGCAGCGCCCTGACCCCCCGGACAGGAGAGACCCAGTACTTC. Residues: CSALTPRTGETQYF.

This clonotype was found a few times. This chain uses TRBV14 with TRBJ2-1, with 9 bases lining up with TRBD2. Germline-derived CDR1 and CDR2 are SGHDN and FVKESK. With V trimmed by 5 bases and J by 1 base, 0 bases remained unmatched. The CDR3 has 14 residues. The CDR3 loop is CASSGLASYNEQFF. For the CDR3, the DNA is TGTGCCAGCAGCGGACTAGCGTCCTACAATGAGCAGTTCTTC.

This clonotype was recorded a few times. V usage is TRBV12-3 or TRBV12-4 and J usage is TRBJ1-1; tentatively, D is TRBD1 (6 bases). This CDR3 spans 14 amino acids. V was cut by 5 bases and J by 5 bases, with 15 bases left in between. CDR3 region: CASSPTGRGTEAFF. CDR3 DNA sequence: TGTGCCAGCAGTCCTACTGGCAGGGGAACTGAAGCTTTCTTT.

The gene calls are TRBV18 and TRBJ1-2; D is ambiguous. The CDR3 has 14 amino acids. Germline CDR1 reads KGHSH; CDR2 reads LQKENI. Trimming cost V 1 base and J 6 bases, with 12 bases left between them. In nucleotides, the CDR3 is TGTGCCAGCTCACCACAAACCGGGGTTAATGGCTACACCTTC. Protein sequence: CASSPQTGVNGYTF.

This clonotype was seen a handful of times. This chain connects TRBV5-1 to TRBJ1-1; D perhaps matches TRBD1 (5 bases). CDR3 length: 15 amino acids. Germline V lookup: CDR1 SGHRS, CDR2 YFSETQ. Trimming took 0 bases from V and 3 from J, leaving 12 bases between them. This CDR3 reads CASSLDPGWDTEAFF. Written as DNA, the CDR3 is TGCGCCAGCAGCTTGGACCCAGGGTGGGACACTGAAGCTTTCTTT.

A few counts support this clonotype. The V and J genes are TRBV24-1 and TRBJ2-7; D call uncertain. The germline gives CDR1 KGHDR, CDR2 SFDVKD. The CDR3 sequence is 12 residues long. Trimming took off 4 bases at V and 7 bases at J, with 10 bases between the two ends. In DNA, the CDR3 is TGTGCCACCAGTGACGACGGGCCAGAGCAGTACTTC. Translated: CATSDDGPEQYF.

In its sample, this clonotype was seen many times. V gene TRBV7-2 combines with J gene TRBJ2-3, with D perhaps matching TRBD1 or TRBD2 (5 bases each). The germline V gene encodes CDR1 SGHTA and CDR2 FQGNSA. The CDR3 is 22 amino acids. V was clipped by 2 bases and J by 2 bases, with 32 bases between them. For the CDR3, the DNA is TGTGCCAGCAGCTTATCGGGTGGGGGTACACAGATACGCAGTCCCAACACAGATACGCAGTATTTT. Translating gives CASSLSGGGTQIRSPNTDTQYF.

The chain carries TRBV12-5 and TRBJ2-5; 8 bases agree with TRBD2. The CDR3 runs 15 residues. The germline gives CDR1 LGHNT, CDR2 FRNRAP. With 1 base clipped from V and 4 bases from J, the junction kept 5 bases outside the gene matches. CDR3 in amino acids: CASGLAGLGPETQYF. CDR3 bases: TGTGCTAGTGGTTTGGCGGGACTAGGTCCAGAGACCCAGTACTTC.

The chain has TRBV24-1 and TRBJ2-2, with 8 bases lining up with TRBD1. V dropped 10 bases and J dropped 4; count of bases not matched to a gene: 16. Germline CDR1 reads KGHDR; CDR2 reads SFDVKD. The CDR3 runs to 17 residues. For the CDR3, the DNA is TGTGCCACAGGTGAAACCGGACAGGGAAGGAGCACCGGGGAGCTGTTTTTT. Translated: CATGETGQGRSTGELFF.

This clonotype was counted ten times or more. The J gene is TRBJ1-1, the V gene TRBV30; D might be TRBD1 (6 bases). The germline V gene encodes CDR1 GTSNPN and CDR2 SVGIG (reference sequence). The CDR3 loop spans 12 amino acids. V was clipped by 4 bases and J by 6 bases, with 12 bases between them. The DNA for the CDR3 is TGTGCCTGGATCGGGGGCGCAGCTGAAGCTTTCTTT. Translation: CAWIGGAAEAFF.

Comment on this clonotype: A junction boundary mismatches the germline segment, possibly from a read error. The rearrangement links TRBV5-1 to TRBJ1-1, with D hard to call. The CDR3 is made up of 14 amino acids. Germline CDR1 and CDR2: SGHRS and YFSETQ. In nucleotides, the CDR3 is TGCGCCAGCAGCTTGGGACCGATGAACACTGAAGCTCTCTTT. Translation gives CASSLGPMNTEALF.

The J gene is TRBJ2-7, the V gene TRBV12-3 or TRBV12-4; D remains unclear. The V end was cut by 8 bases, the J end by 1 base, with 6 bases between. The CDR3 covers 11 residues. CDR3 sequence: CASANSYEQYF. Written as DNA, the CDR3 is TGTGCCAGCGCAAATTCCTACGAGCAGTACTTC.

This clonotype was recorded many times. The chain uses TRBV7-8 and TRBJ2-1, with D possibly matching TRBD2 (6 bases). V lost 5 bases to trimming and J lost 2 bases, with 13 bases between them. Germline CDR1 and CDR2: SGHVS and FQNEAQ. The CDR3 spans 15 residues. The CDR3 region has the DNA TGTGCCAGCAGCATGCGGACTACAACCTACAATGAGCAGTTCTTC. Protein: CASSMRTTTYNEQFF.

The V gene is TRBV25-1, the J gene TRBJ1-5; 9 positions agree with TRBD1. CDR1 MGHDK and CDR2 SYGVNS come from the germline V gene. With 4 bases clipped from V and 1 base from J, the junction kept 5 bases outside the gene matches. The CDR3 loop spans 16 amino acids. In DNA form, the CDR3 reads TGTGCCAGCAGTGTGCGGGACAGGGAAAGCAATCAGCCCCAGCATTTT. Its protein product is CASSVRDRESNQPQHF.

This sequence joins TRBV5-5 and TRBJ1-2; D unclear. This CDR3 is built from 15 residues. Deletions cut 0 bases from V and 6 bases from J, with 15 bases between. Germline assignment: CDR1 SGHKS and CDR2 YYEKEE (reference sequence). CDR3 bases: TGTGCCAGCAGCTTGGGCAGGCCCTCCGGAGATGGCTACACCTTC. It yields the protein CASSLGRPSGDGYTF. The whole variable domain, remainder taken from reference TRBV5-5 and TRBJ1-2, is DAGVTQSPTHLIKTRGQQVTLRCSPISGHKSVSWYQQVLGQGPQFIFQYYEKEERGRGNFPDRFSARQFPNYSSELNVNALLLGDSALYLCASSLGRPSGDGYTFGSGTRLTVV.